These 8 T cell receptor beta chains share one sample of origin, sequenced in a study of cytomegalovirus exposure and HLA in healthy donors. In the PCR, 60 Vbeta and 13 Jbeta primers were used. The assay was immunoSEQ multiplex PCR, and TCRdb's table has in-frame clones only and misses some. This table has over 150,000 clones, roughly 77% appearing once. Sequencing was carried out using PBMCs. Every receptor here comes from a man aged 25 to 40 in good health and CMV-seropositive.

The CDR3 DNA reads TGCAGCGTTCTTTCATTTCTCGGAGAAGACACTGAAGCTTTCTTT. Translating gives CSVLSFLGEDTEAFF. J is TRBJ1-1 and V is TRBV29-1; no firm D call. Trimming shortened V by 5 bases and J by 3 bases, and 19 bases separated the two germline ends. This CDR3 region has 15 residues. Germline V gene data show CDR1 as SQVTM and CDR2 as ANQGSEA.

The chain links TRBV14 to TRBJ1-1; D gene unclear. The CDR3 is made up of 13 amino acids. V was shortened by 2 bases and J by 4 bases, with 8 bases between the two germline ends. The germline CDR1 and CDR2 sequences are SGHDN and FVKESK. CDR3 amino acids: CASSQQEGTEAFF. Here the CDR3 DNA reads TGTGCCAGCAGCCAACAAGAGGGCACTGAAGCTTTCTTT. Full variable domain (rest looked up from reference TRBV14 and TRBJ1-1): EAGVTQFPSHSVIEKGQTVTLRCDPISGHDNLYWYRRVMGKEIKFLLHFVKESKQDESGMPNNRFLAERTGGTYSTLKVQPAELEDSGVYFCASSQQEGTEAFFGQGTRLTVV.

V gene TRBV2 combines with J gene TRBJ2-7; possible D gene TRBD2, 5 bases. The V gene lost 3 bases and the J gene lost 4 bases, with 19 bases spanning the gap. The germline V gene has CDR1 SNHLY and CDR2 FYNNEI. The CDR3 is 16 amino acids. CDR3 bases: TGTGCCAGCAGTGATGGGCTAGCTAACCTAGGGTACGAGCAGTACTTC. Translation gives CASSDGLANLGYEQYF.

The rearrangement links TRBV13 to TRBJ2-1, with 10 bases fitting TRBD2. With V trimmed by 6 bases and J by 2 bases, 1 base remained unmatched. Germline CDR1 reads PRHDT; CDR2 reads FYEKMQ (reference sequence). This CDR3 comprises 14 residues. The CDR3 protein is CASSSGGTYNEQFF. CDR3 DNA: TGTGCCAGCAGTAGCGGGGGGACCTACAATGAGCAGTTCTTC.

The V and J genes are TRBV7-2 and TRBJ2-3; TRBD1 agrees at 9 bases. Germline V CDR1 and CDR2: SGHTA, FQGNSA. With V trimmed by 4 bases and J by 0 bases, 11 bases remained unmatched. The CDR3 has 18 residues. The DNA for the CDR3 is TGTGCCAGCAGCTATCGTCCCGGGACAGGGAGGAGCACAGATACGCAGTATTTT. This sequence encodes CASSYRPGTGRSTDTQYF.

The chain has TRBV6-5 and TRBJ1-1; the D is unclear. The CDR3 is 13 amino acids. Germline-derived CDR1 and CDR2 are MNHEY and SVGAGI. V dropped 4 bases and J dropped 1 base, with 7 bases sitting between them. CDR3 residues: CASSSVGNTEAFF. CDR3 DNA: TGTGCCAGCAGTTCCGTCGGGAACACTGAAGCTTTCTTT.

The rearrangement links TRBV25-1 to TRBJ1-3; no clear D gene. Germline V CDR1 and CDR2: MGHDK, SYGVNS. Between the trimmed V and J ends, which lost 6 bases and 0 bases, there was a span of 12 bases. The CDR3 is 15 amino acids. The CDR3, as DNA: TGTGCCAGCAGCCGCCCGGGGTCCTCTGGAAACACCATATATTTT. Translation: CASSRPGSSGNTIYF.

The chain employs TRBV2 and TRBJ2-5; D gene ambiguous. The CDR3 is 11 residues long. Germline V gene lookup returns CDR1 SNHLY and CDR2 FYNNEI. Between the trimmed V and J ends, which lost 6 bases and 5 bases, there was a span of 7 bases. In DNA, the CDR3 is TGTGCCAGCAGCCGAGATGAGACCCAGTACTTC. Amino acid sequence: CASSRDETQYF.